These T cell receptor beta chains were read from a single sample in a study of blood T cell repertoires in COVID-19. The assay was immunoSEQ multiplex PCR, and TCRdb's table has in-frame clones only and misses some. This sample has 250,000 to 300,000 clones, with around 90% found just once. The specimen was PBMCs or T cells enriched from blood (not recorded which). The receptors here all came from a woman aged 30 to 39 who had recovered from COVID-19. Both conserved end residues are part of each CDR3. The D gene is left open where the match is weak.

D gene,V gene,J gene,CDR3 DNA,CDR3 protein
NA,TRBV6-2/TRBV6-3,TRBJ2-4,TGTGCCAGCAGTTTCCTCGCGCTGATGGCCAAAAACATTCAGTACTTC,CASSFLALMAKNIQYF
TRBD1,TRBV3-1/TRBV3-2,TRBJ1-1,TGTGCCAGCAGCCTTCCGGGACAGGGGAGCACTGAAGCTTTCTTT,CASSLPGQGSTEAFF
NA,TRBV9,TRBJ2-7,TGTGCCAGCAGCGCAAACGGGATCGCCTACGAGCAGTACTTC,CASSANGIAYEQYF
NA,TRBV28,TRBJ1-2,TGTGCCAGCAGTATACCGGGACAACCTAACTATGGCTACACCTTC,CASSIPGQPNYGYTF
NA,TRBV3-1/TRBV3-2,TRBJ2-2,TGTGCCAGCAGCCCAAACACCGGGGAGCTGTTTTTT,CASSPNTGELFF
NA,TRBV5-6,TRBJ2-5,TGTGCCAGCAGCCGCCGACTCGTACAAGAGACCCAGTACTTC,CASSRRLVQETQYF
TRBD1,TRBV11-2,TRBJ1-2,TGTGCCAGCAGCCGGGACAGGGCTGGCTACACCTTC,CASSRDRAGYTF
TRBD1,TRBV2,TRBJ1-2,TGTGCCAGCATTGAGGGGGCCGTTGGCTACACCTTC,CASIEGAVGYTF
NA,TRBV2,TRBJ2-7,TGTGCCACCCGAACGGGCCCACTGGACGGGAGCGAGCAGTACTTC,CATRTGPLDGSEQYF
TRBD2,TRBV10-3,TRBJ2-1,TGTGCCATCGCTAGGGGCGGGGGACTAGCGGGAGGGCCGTCTGGGGGCTCCTACAATGAGCAGTTCTTC,CAIARGGGLAGGPSGGSYNEQFF
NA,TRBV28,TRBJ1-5,TGTGCCAGCAGTTTAGGCGGGGGCGGCAATCAGCCCCAGCATTTT,CASSLGGGGNQPQHF
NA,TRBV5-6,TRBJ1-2,TGTGCCAGCAGCTTGTGGCGGGATTACTATGGCTACACCTTC,CASSLWRDYYGYTF
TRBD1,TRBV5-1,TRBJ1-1,TGCGCCAGCAGCGCCTGGGGACAGCCTATGAACACTGAAGCTTTCTTT,CASSAWGQPMNTEAFF
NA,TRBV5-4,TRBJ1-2,TGTGCCAGCAGCTTGGAGAGGCGGGAGGGAGGCTACACCTTC,CASSLERREGGYTF
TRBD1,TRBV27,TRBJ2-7,TGTGCCAGCACGGCCCCGGGACAGGGGGTATACGAGCAGTACTTC,CASTAPGQGVYEQYF